Presented here are 15 T cell receptor beta chains from one specimen sequenced in a study of cytomegalovirus exposure and HLA in healthy donors. A multiplex PCR was run with 60 Vbeta primers and 13 Jbeta primers. This table comes from immunoSEQ multiplex PCR, and its TCRdb copy is limited to in-frame clones, with some not included. Among approximately 110,000 clones, about 85% were seen once, and the ten largest hold over 0.2%. The sequenced sample consisted of PBMCs. Receptors originate from a man aged 45-65 years in good health and CMV-seronegative.

This clone was observed a handful of times. V usage is TRBV29-1 and J usage is TRBJ2-5, with D possibly matching TRBD2 (5 bases). Gene TRBJ2-7 matches the end of the DNA better, so the J call may be wrong. The CDR3 sequence is 12 residues long. Germline CDR1 and CDR2: SQVTM and ANQGSEA. DNA of the CDR3: TGCAGCGTTGATACCGGGGTCGACGAGCAGTACTTC. Translating it yields CSVDTGVDEQYF.

The chain combines TRBV6-5 with TRBJ2-3; tentatively, D is TRBD2 (6 bases). Per germline, CDR1 MNHEY and CDR2 SVGAGI. This CDR3 contains 15 residues. V lost 6 bases to trimming and J lost 1 base, with 14 bases between them. For the CDR3, the DNA is TGTGCCAGCAGCACCGCCTGGGGGGGCACAGATACGCAGTATTTT. Residues: CASSTAWGGTDTQYF.

V is TRBV7-2 and J is TRBJ2-7; possible D gene TRBD1, 6 bases. V lost 3 bases and J 3 bases, leaving 12 bases between the germline ends. Germline-derived CDR1 and CDR2 are SGHTA and FQGNSA. The CDR3 is 14 amino acids. The CDR3 region is CASSFGTGSYEQYF. CDR3 sequence (DNA): TGTGCCAGCAGCTTTGGAACAGGGAGCTACGAGCAGTACTTC.

This chain joins TRBV10-3 and TRBJ2-1; 14 nucleotides align to TRBD2. Germline V gene lookup returns CDR1 ENHRY and CDR2 SYGVKD. Losses at the gene ends were 0 bases for V and 3 bases for J; bases not matched to a gene: 1. The CDR3 is made up of 17 amino acids. The CDR3 here is CAISESGTSGSYNEQFF. The CDR3 DNA is TGTGCCATCAGTGAGTCCGGGACTAGCGGGAGCTACAATGAGCAGTTCTTC.

There are a few counts of this clone. V usage is TRBV13 and J usage is TRBJ2-3; D uncertain. The germline V gene encodes CDR1 PRHDT and CDR2 FYEKMQ (reference sequence). The V end was cut by 5 bases, the J end by 8 bases, with 11 bases between. This CDR3 spans 12 amino acids. CDR3 residues: CASSLPPGTQYF. CDR3 nucleotides: TGTGCCAGCAGCCTCCCACCCGGTACGCAGTATTTT.

In its sample, this clone was seen once. This chain links TRBV6-5 with TRBJ2-7; 7 bases match TRBD1. The CDR3 sequence is 14 residues long. The germline CDR1 and CDR2 sequences are MNHEY and SVGAGI. J gave up 3 bases and V 5 bases, and 7 bases lay outside the gene matches. CDR3 sequence reads: CASSTHRGNYEQYF. The CDR3 DNA is TGTGCCAGCAGTACCCACAGGGGAAACTACGAGCAGTACTTC.

The J gene is TRBJ1-1, the V gene TRBV28, with D maybe TRBD1 (6 bases). The CDR3 is 14 amino acids. V was trimmed by 3 bases and J by 8 bases, leaving 16 bases between them. Per germline, CDR1 MDHEN and CDR2 SYDVKM. CDR3 sequence reads: CASSFEGVSKEAFF. DNA for the CDR3: TGTGCCAGCAGTTTCGAGGGGGTTAGTAAGGAAGCTTTCTTT.

This clone turned up a few times. The J gene is TRBJ2-1, the V gene TRBV4-2; a weak D match, TRBD1 (6 bases). The CDR3 has 15 amino acids. Looked up from germline, CDR1 is LGHNA and CDR2 is YNFKEQ. V dropped 4 bases and J dropped 0 bases, with 10 bases sitting between them. The CDR3 DNA is TGTGCCAGCAGCCTGGGGACACTCTCCTACAATGAGCAGTTCTTC. This encodes CASSLGTLSYNEQFF.

This rearrangement joins TRBV11-3 to TRBJ2-1; D might be TRBD2 (6 bases). CDR1 is SGHNT and CDR2 is YENEEA in the germline V gene. The CDR3 has 16 amino acids. V was shortened by 4 bases and J by 10 bases, with 23 bases between the two germline ends. CDR3 nucleotide sequence: TGTGCCAGCAGCTCGACCGGGGACTCCCTAATAGGGGAGCAGTTCTTC. This sequence encodes CASSSTGDSLIGEQFF.

The CDR3 region is CSVDTARGYTF. CDR3 nucleotide sequence: TGCAGCGTTGATACCGCTAGAGGCTACACCTTC. The chain joins TRBV29-1 to TRBJ1-2; D is undetermined. CDR3 length: 11 residues. Germline assignment: CDR1 SQVTM and CDR2 ANQGSEA. V was trimmed by 3 bases and J by 8 bases, leaving 10 bases between them.

The chain combines TRBV15 with TRBJ1-1; D is ambiguous. The V gene lost 1 base and the J gene lost 11 bases, with 14 bases spanning the gap. CDR3 length equals 13 residues. The V gene's germline CDR1 is LNHNV and CDR2 YYDKDF (reference sequence). The CDR3 bases are TGTGCCACCAGCAGAGGTCGGCTGACTCCGGCTTTCTTT. It translates to CATSRGRLTPAFF.

The rearrangement joins TRBV28 to TRBJ2-5, with D possibly being TRBD2 (6 bases). Trimming removed 9 bases from V and 5 bases from J, with 22 bases in between. CDR3 size: 15 residues. The germline CDR1 and CDR2 sequences are MDHEN and SYDVKM. CDR3: CASFLPGKREETQYF. For the CDR3, the DNA is TGTGCCAGTTTCCTTCCGGGCAAACGGGAGGAGACCCAGTACTTC. Full variable domain (remainder filled in from reference TRBV28 and TRBJ2-5): DVKVTQSSRYLVKRTGEKVFLECVQDMDHENMFWYRQDPGLGLRLIYFSYDVKMKEKGDIPEGYSVSREKKERFSLILESASTNQTSMYLCASFLPGKREETQYFGPGTRLLVL.

The chain has TRBV2 and TRBJ2-1; the D gene is possibly TRBD2 (5 bases). Per germline, CDR1 SNHLY and CDR2 FYNNEI. The CDR3 loop spans 12 amino acids. The V end lost 6 bases, the J end lost 6 bases, and 9 bases lay between the germline ends. The CDR3 nucleotides are TGTGCCAGCAGACCTACTAGCAATGAGCAGTTCTTC. It encodes CASRPTSNEQFF.

The V call is TRBV4-1, the J call TRBJ1-5; 11 nucleotides line up with TRBD1. V lost 0 bases and J lost 9; bases outside the gene matches: 10. CDR1 is MGHRA, CDR2 YSYEKL, per germline. The CDR3 runs to 17 residues. The CDR3 loop reads CASSQDSWGQGDWPQHF. The CDR3 DNA reads TGCGCCAGCAGCCAAGATAGTTGGGGACAGGGGGATTGGCCCCAGCATTTT.

This chain uses TRBV7-3 with TRBJ2-1, with D possibly TRBD2 on 7 matching bases. V was cut by 6 bases and J by 4 bases, with 13 bases left in between. The CDR3 spans 14 residues. CDR1 is SGHTA and CDR2 is FQGTGA in the germline V gene. CDR3 loop: CASSPGGTYNEQFF. The DNA of the CDR3 is TGTGCCAGCAGTCCCGGGGGGACATACAATGAGCAGTTCTTC.